This T cell receptor (beta chain) appears in the sequencing data of a study of T cell responses to AZD1222 COVID-19 vaccine. The data were produced by immunoSEQ multiplex PCR, yet TCRdb's version contains in-frame clones alone and is incomplete. The sample lists about 97,000 clones; around 90% were seen once. Trimming removed 1 base from V and 2 bases from J, with 6 bases in between. The CDR3 is made up of 13 amino acids. CDR1 and CDR2 (germline): MGHRA, YSYEKL. The V call is TRBV4-1, the J call TRBJ2-7; D unclear. The sample in question was peripheral blood, obtained on day 0 of AZD1222 vaccination. This TCR was recovered from an adult in good health. The CDR3, as DNA: TGCGCCAGCAGCCAAGGGGCACCCTACGAGCAGTACTTC. It specifies CASSQGAPYEQYF.